The 30 T cell receptor beta chains below come from one sample, sequenced in a study of metastatic and nonmetastatic thyroid tumors. All patients were treatment-naive before thyroid surgery. TCRdb re-analyzed the PCR reads through MiXCR. Of 15,000 to 20,000 clones in the sample, less than 30% were seen once. Sequenced: adjacent normal tissue. The receptors come from a female donor with papillary thyroid cancer or a benign thyroid nodule (not recorded which). Some clones in this sample may be carry-over from other donors' samples.

The sample holds a few counts of this clone. The CDR3 sequence is CSARDLGGANQETQYF. As DNA, the CDR3 is TGCAGTGCTAGAGATCTCGGCGGGGCTAACCAAGAGACCCAGTACTTC. This sequence joins TRBV20-1 and TRBJ2-5; a weak D match, TRBD2 (6 bases). This CDR3 is 16 amino acids long. In germline, CDR1 is DFQATT, CDR2 SNEGSKA (reference sequence). The V gene lost 0 bases and the J gene lost 0 bases, with 14 bases spanning the gap.

This clone is termed medium-sized. The J gene is TRBJ2-1, the V gene TRBV11-2; D not certain. CDR1 SGHAT and CDR2 FQNNGV come from the germline V gene. The CDR3 has 16 residues. V lost 0 bases, J lost 0 bases, and 9 bases lay in between. The CDR3 region has the DNA TGTGCCAGCAGCTTAGACCCCCAATCCTCCTACAATGAGCAGTTCTTC. This translates into CASSLDPQSSYNEQFF.

In regard to this clone: This may stem from a read error, because a much larger clone lies one nucleotide away. This specimen includes other DNA sequences encoding the same CDR3. The chain links TRBV20-1 to TRBJ2-7, with a possible D match to TRBD1 (7 bases). The CDR3 totals 10 residues. Germline V CDR1 and CDR2: DFQATT, SNEGSKA (reference sequence). DNA of the CDR3: TGCAGCCCCCAGGGGGGTGAGCAGTACTTC. Residues: CSPQGGEQYF.

This clone is large. The J gene is TRBJ2-6, the V gene TRBV7-3, with D tentatively TRBD1 or TRBD2 (6 bases each). The CDR3 runs 17 residues. Germline values: CDR1 SGHTA, CDR2 FQGTGA. With 1 base removed from V and 0 bases from J, the gap between germline ends came to 10 bases. The CDR3 loop is CASSLMGGSSGANVLTF. CDR3 coding DNA: TGTGCCAGCAGCTTAATGGGGGGCAGCTCTGGGGCCAACGTCCTGACTTTC.

This chain links TRBV5-5 with TRBJ2-5; D is perhaps TRBD2 (5 bases). Trimming removed 4 bases from V and 2 bases from J, with 18 bases in between. Germline-derived CDR1 and CDR2 are SGHKS and YYEKEE (reference sequence). The CDR3 runs 16 residues. CDR3 residues: CASSHSRQGGQETQYF. In nucleotides, the CDR3 is TGTGCCAGCAGCCACTCCCGGCAAGGAGGACAAGAGACCCAGTACTTC.

The rearrangement links TRBV20-1 to TRBJ2-3; 7 bases agree with TRBD2. CDR1 is DFQATT and CDR2 is SNEGSKA in the germline V gene (reference sequence). J lost 2 bases, V lost 4 bases, and 6 bases had no gene match. This CDR3 is built from 14 residues. CDR3 sequence reads: CSAILREITDTQYF. The CDR3 DNA reads as TGCAGTGCTATATTGCGGGAGATCACAGATACGCAGTATTTT.

Points on this clone: One junction end does not reproduce the germline sequence, and a read error may be involved. The chain recombines TRBV6-1 with TRBJ2-7; maybe TRBD1 (6 bases). The CDR3 is 13 amino acids. The germline V gene has CDR1 MNHNS and CDR2 SASEGT. CDR3 nucleotides: TGTGCCAGCAATGAAGGACAGAACTACGAGCAGTACTTC. Translated, it gives CASNEGQNYEQYF.

This chain joins TRBV7-3 and TRBJ2-1; 10 bases fit TRBD2. V was clipped by 4 bases and J by 6 bases; unmatched bases: 6. Germline-derived CDR1 and CDR2 are SGHTA and FQGTGA. The CDR3 has 15 amino acids. CDR3: CASSYVAGGGNEQFF. The CDR3 coding sequence is TGTGCCAGCAGCTACGTAGCGGGAGGAGGCAATGAGCAGTTCTTC.

The V and J genes are TRBV4-1 and TRBJ2-7, with D possibly matching TRBD2 (7 bases). The CDR3 is 16 amino acids. The V end was cut by 4 bases, the J end by 2 bases, with 18 bases between. Per germline, CDR1 MGHRA and CDR2 YSYEKL. CDR3 in DNA: TGCGCCAGCAGCCCGCAGGGGAGAGCGGGAACCTACGAGCAGTACTTC. It yields the protein CASSPQGRAGTYEQYF.

J is TRBJ2-7 and V is TRBV7-6; D perhaps matches TRBD2 (5 bases). With 5 bases removed from V and 2 bases from J, the gap between germline ends came to 19 bases. Germline V gene lookup returns CDR1 SGHVS and CDR2 FNYEAQ. This CDR3 spans 16 amino acids. CDR3 nucleotide sequence: TGTGCCAGCAGCCACTCCGGGGAACTTAGCCCCTACGAGCAGTACTTC. It encodes CASSHSGELSPYEQYF.

This clone was found a few times. This rearrangement joins TRBV7-8 to TRBJ2-3, with 10 bases aligning to TRBD2. Germline V gene sequence: CDR1 SGHVS, CDR2 FQNEAQ. There are 15 residues in the CDR3. After removal of 4 bases from V and 3 bases from J, the junction contained 4 bases not matched to a gene. The CDR3 sequence: CASSSSGSGTDTQYF. In DNA form, the CDR3 reads TGTGCCAGCAGCTCTAGCGGGAGTGGGACAGATACGCAGTATTTT.

This clone was picked up many times. The chain uses TRBV28 and TRBJ1-6; possibly TRBD1 for D (5 bases). Germline lookup yields CDR1 MDHEN and CDR2 SYDVKM. Trimming left V 11 bases short and J 10 bases short, with 21 bases between. The CDR3 is 14 amino acids. The CDR3 protein is CASYPGHLGSPLHF. The CDR3 coding sequence is TGTGCCTCTTACCCCGGACATCTTGGATCACCCCTCCACTTT.

This clone was observed a handful of times. The rearrangement links TRBV12-3 or TRBV12-4 to TRBJ2-7; D remains unclear. Trimming pared 5 bases from V and 6 bases from J, leaving 11 bases between. This CDR3 spans 12 amino acids. The DNA for the CDR3 is TGTGCCAGCAGTCTGGCCGACGTCGAGCAGTACTTC. This gives the protein CASSLADVEQYF.

The chain recombines TRBV5-1 with TRBJ2-5; D may match TRBD1 or TRBD2 (6 bases each). Germline V gene data show CDR1 as SGHRS and CDR2 as YFSETQ. V was shortened by 5 bases and J by 3 bases, with 17 bases between the two germline ends. The CDR3 contains 15 residues. DNA of the CDR3: TGCGCCAGCAGGGGCTATGGGGGCGGGGAAGAGACCCAGTACTTC. Residues: CASRGYGGGEETQYF.

The CDR3 reads CASSLQNSPLHF. CDR3 DNA sequence: TGTGCCAGCAGTTTACAGAACTCACCCCTCCACTTT. This sequence joins TRBV27 and TRBJ1-6; D unresolved. V was clipped by 2 bases and J by 10 bases, with 6 bases between them. The CDR3 totals 12 residues. The germline V gene has CDR1 MNHEY and CDR2 SMNVEV (reference sequence).

This clone was found many times. V is TRBV6-1 and J is TRBJ1-1; 8 bases fit TRBD1. CDR3 length equals 15 residues. Germline CDR1 is MNHNS and CDR2 is SASEGT. V lost 4 bases to trimming and J lost 5 bases; unmatched junction nucleotides: 9. CDR3 in amino acids: CASSGHWTGKTEAFF. The CDR3 DNA is TGTGCCAGCAGTGGCCATTGGACAGGGAAAACTGAAGCTTTCTTT.

V is TRBV20-1 and J is TRBJ2-2, with D perhaps matching TRBD2 (5 bases). V was pared by 1 base and J by 0 bases, with 12 bases between. Germline CDR1 is DFQATT and CDR2 is SNEGSKA (reference sequence). This CDR3 contains 16 residues. This CDR3 reads CSARGWGETNTGELFF. The CDR3 DNA reads as TGCAGTGCTAGAGGGTGGGGAGAGACGAACACCGGGGAGCTGTTTTTT.

This clone was counted a few times. This chain joins TRBV20-1 and TRBJ2-7; TRBD1 matches at 7 bases. The CDR3 totals 13 residues. Germline V gives CDR1 DFQATT, CDR2 SNEGSKA (reference sequence). V dropped 5 bases and J dropped 4; count of bases not matched to a gene: 8. Written as DNA, the CDR3 is TGCAGTGCTCGCCTGACAGGGCAATACGAGCAGTACTTC. It is translated as CSARLTGQYEQYF.

This chain uses TRBV20-1 with TRBJ2-3; D is perhaps TRBD1 (6 bases). This CDR3 has 12 amino acids. Per the germline V gene, CDR1 is DFQATT and CDR2 is SNEGSKA (reference sequence). Trimming stripped 7 bases from V and 3 bases from J, with 11 bases between. In DNA, the CDR3 is TGCAGTGTTGGACAGTTTACAGATACGCAGTATTTT. This encodes CSVGQFTDTQYF.

This clone was seen many times. The chain employs TRBV25-1 and TRBJ2-1; D is unresolved. Germline V gives CDR1 MGHDK, CDR2 SYGVNS. The CDR3 length is 12 residues. The germline V and J ends were trimmed by 10 bases and 8 bases, with 15 bases remaining between them. CDR3 in DNA: TGTGCCACCGAAAAAGTAATCCATGAGCAGTTCTTC. As protein: CATEKVIHEQFF.

Details on this clone: A much larger clone lies a single base off, so this may be a read error. This CDR3 fails to terminate in the conserved phenylalanine or tryptophan, so it likely reflects a read error. V gene TRBV5-1 combines with J gene TRBJ2-7, with D maybe TRBD2 (5 bases). There are 14 residues in the CDR3. CDR1 is SGHRS, CDR2 YFSETQ, per germline. Trimming took 0 bases from V and 0 from J, leaving 7 bases between them. The CDR3 DNA reads as TGCGCCAGCAGCTTGGCGGGGAACTCCTACGAGCAGTACCTC. Its translation is CASSLAGNSYEQYL.

The CDR3 protein is CASSYYPAIGNTDTQYF. CDR3 nucleotides: TGTGCCAGCAGTTATTACCCGGCTATCGGAAACACAGATACGCAGTATTTT. This chain uses TRBV6-9 with TRBJ2-3; D remains ambiguous. Trimming stripped 1 base from V and 2 bases from J, with 16 bases between. CDR1 MNHGY and CDR2 SVAAGI come from the germline V gene. The CDR3 runs 17 residues.

This clone was seen at least ten times. The V gene is TRBV7-2, the J gene TRBJ2-3; TRBD2 matches 8 bases. Germline CDR1 SGHTA, CDR2 FQGNSA. The ends lost 1 base at V and 1 base at J; junction bases unmatched: 16. The CDR3 is made up of 20 amino acids. In DNA form, the CDR3 reads TGTGCCAGCAGCTTAGGGTCGGGCGGGAGGCCCGGAGGGGGCACAGATACGCAGTATTTT. Translating gives CASSLGSGGRPGGGTDTQYF.

By proportion, this clone is medium-sized. The V and J genes are TRBV29-1 and TRBJ2-7; a possible D gene is TRBD1 (6 bases). The germline V and J ends were trimmed by 4 bases and 2 bases, with 18 bases remaining between them. Germline CDR1 is SQVTM and CDR2 is ANQGSEA. The CDR3 is 15 amino acids. For the CDR3, the DNA is TGCAGCGTTGCCAATCCGACAGGATCCACCTACGAGCAGTACTTC. Protein: CSVANPTGSTYEQYF.

The J gene is TRBJ1-2, the V gene TRBV6-2 or TRBV6-3; 11 nucleotides agree with TRBD1. Germline V gene data show CDR1 as MNHEY and CDR2 as SVGEGT. The V and J ends lost 2 bases and 5 bases, in that order; junction bases with no gene match: 7. This CDR3 has 16 residues. The CDR3 nucleotides are TGTGCCAGCAGTTACAGGCCCGGGACAGGGGGATATGGCTACACCTTC. Protein product: CASSYRPGTGGYGYTF.

By share, this clone ranks as medium-sized (0.01 to 0.1%). The junction and the germline gene differ at one end; a read error may be behind it. This chain connects TRBV3-1 to TRBJ2-5; D not certain. The CDR3 runs to 10 residues. Per germline, CDR1 LGHDT and CDR2 YNNKEL (reference sequence). CDR3 bases: TGTGCCAGCAGCAAAGAGACCCAGTACTTC. Protein: CASSKETQYF.

The chain is built from TRBV11-2 and TRBJ2-7; D ambiguous. From germline, CDR1 is SGHAT and CDR2 FQNNGV. The CDR3 spans 11 residues. The V end lost 5 bases, the J end lost 2 bases, and 4 bases lay between the germline ends. The CDR3 nucleotides read TGTGCCAGCAGCCCAGCCTACGAGCAGTACTTC. As protein: CASSPAYEQYF.

This clone has only a few counts. The V call is TRBV12-3 or TRBV12-4, the J call TRBJ2-1, with D unclear. Trimming removed 5 bases from V and 8 bases from J, with 13 bases in between. This CDR3 comprises 13 residues. CDR3 loop: CASSIGPTDEQFF. The CDR3, as DNA: TGTGCCAGCAGTATTGGGCCGACGGATGAGCAGTTCTTC.

Remarks on this clone: Additional DNA sequences in this sample encode the identical CDR3. The CDR3 loop is CASGGYSSNQPQHF. DNA of the CDR3: TGTGCCAGCGGGGGTTACTCTAGCAATCAGCCCCAGCATTTT. This chain uses TRBV6-1 with TRBJ1-5; possibly TRBD1 for D (5 bases). This CDR3 contains 14 residues. Germline V gives CDR1 MNHNS, CDR2 SASEGT. V was clipped by 8 bases and J by 0 bases, with 11 bases between them.

V gene TRBV10-3 combines with J gene TRBJ1-1; D not certain. CDR3 length: 11 residues. V lost 6 bases, J lost 7 bases, and 9 bases lay in between. Germline loops: CDR1 ENHRY, CDR2 SYGVKD. The CDR3 bases are TGTGCCATCAGCGGACGGGGTGAAGCTTTCTTT. It codes for CAISGRGEAFF.